The rows below give T cell receptor beta chains drawn from one sample of a study of T cells in tuberculosis. TCRdb keeps only in-frame clones here, not all; method: immunoSEQ multiplex PCR. The sample records around 40,000 clones, approximately 93% being singletons. Sequenced here: PBMCs, sampled at tuberculosis diagnosis. Receptors originate from an adult with tuberculosis. The CDR3 runs from the conserved cysteine through the conserved F or W. The D gene is left open where the match is weak. Size values are once, few and many counts, or a class for expanded clones, and some rows have none.

clone_size: .
j_call: TRBJ1-2
d_call: TRBD1
v_call: TRBV6-1
cdr3_nt: TGTGCCAGCAGTGCCTACGAACAGGGGGCGATAGGCTACACCTTC
cdr3_aa: CASSAYEQGAIGYTF

clone_size: .
j_call: TRBJ2-7
d_call: TRBD1
v_call: TRBV18
cdr3_nt: TGTGCCAGCTCACCAGGGTTGACAGGGAACGCCTACGAGCAGTACTTC
cdr3_aa: CASSPGLTGNAYEQYF

clone_size: .
j_call: TRBJ2-5
d_call: TRBD1
v_call: TRBV18
cdr3_nt: TGTGCCAGCTCACCACCGACAGGGAAAGATGGAGAGACCCAGTACTTC
cdr3_aa: CASSPPTGKDGETQYF

clone_size: .
j_call: TRBJ1-1
d_call: TRBD1
v_call: TRBV5-1
cdr3_nt: TGCGCCAGCAGCTGGGACAGGACCACCCTGAACACTGAAGCTTTCTTT
cdr3_aa: CASSWDRTTLNTEAFF

clone_size: .
j_call: TRBJ1-1
d_call: TRBD1
v_call: TRBV12-5
cdr3_nt: TGTGCTAGTGCCCCTAAGGGTTCCTACGGACAGGCGAACACTGAAGCTTTCTTT
cdr3_aa: CASAPKGSYGQANTEAFF

clone_size: .
j_call: TRBJ1-1
d_call: TRBD1
v_call: TRBV11-2
cdr3_nt: TGTGCCAGCAGTATTGGGACAGGGAAGGCTTTCTTT
cdr3_aa: CASSIGTGKAFF

clone_size: .
j_call: TRBJ1-5
d_call: TRBD1
v_call: TRBV5-6
cdr3_nt: TGTGCCAGCAGCCTCCGGGACAGGGGAAATCAGCCCCAGCATTTT
cdr3_aa: CASSLRDRGNQPQHF

clone_size: .
j_call: TRBJ1-5
d_call: .
v_call: TRBV6-5
cdr3_nt: TGTGCCAGCAGTTACTCCACCCGGCAGCCCCAGCATTTT
cdr3_aa: CASSYSTRQPQHF

clone_size: .
j_call: TRBJ2-2
d_call: TRBD1
v_call: TRBV5-1
cdr3_nt: TGCGCCAGCAGCGGGACAGTCAACACCGGGGAGCTGTTTTTT
cdr3_aa: CASSGTVNTGELFF

clone_size: .
j_call: TRBJ1-3
d_call: TRBD1
v_call: TRBV28
cdr3_nt: TGTGCCAGCAGTCCGCCGGGACAGGGGAGAAACACCATATATTTT
cdr3_aa: CASSPPGQGRNTIYF

clone_size: .
j_call: TRBJ2-3
d_call: .
v_call: TRBV28
cdr3_nt: TGTGCCAGCAGGATAACAGGGAGCACAGATACGCAGTATTTT
cdr3_aa: CASRITGSTDTQYF

clone_size: .
j_call: TRBJ1-1
d_call: .
v_call: TRBV27
cdr3_nt: TGTGCCAGCAGTTCGGAGGGTCGGAGGACAAGTGAAGCTTTCTTT
cdr3_aa: CASSSEGRRTSEAFF

clone_size: once
j_call: TRBJ2-5
d_call: .
v_call: TRBV20-1
cdr3_nt: TGCAGTGCTAGAGACCGAGAGACCCAGTACTTC
cdr3_aa: CSARDRETQYF

clone_size: .
j_call: TRBJ2-7
d_call: TRBD1
v_call: TRBV5-1
cdr3_nt: TGCGCCAGCAGCTTGGCCTCAGGGGGCGGCGACGAGCAGTACTTC
cdr3_aa: CASSLASGGGDEQYF

clone_size: .
j_call: TRBJ1-6
d_call: TRBD1
v_call: TRBV5-1
cdr3_nt: TGCGCCAGCAGCTTGTTGTCCGGGACAGACTCACCCCTCCACTTT
cdr3_aa: CASSLLSGTDSPLHF

clone_size: .
j_call: TRBJ2-5
d_call: TRBD2
v_call: TRBV7-6
cdr3_nt: TGTGCCAGCCGCCGCGGGGTCCGCGGGGGTGACGAGACCCAGTACTTC
cdr3_aa: CASRRGVRGGDETQYF

clone_size: .
j_call: TRBJ2-3
d_call: .
v_call: TRBV28
cdr3_nt: TGTGCCAGCCGTAGAAGACAGAATATTTGGGCCTTGTATTTT
cdr3_aa: CASRRRQNIWALYF

clone_size: .
j_call: TRBJ2-5
d_call: .
v_call: TRBV2
cdr3_nt: TGTGCCAGCAATAGGGGGGGACGTGAGACCCAGTACTTC
cdr3_aa: CASNRGGRETQYF

clone_size: .
j_call: TRBJ1-4
d_call: .
v_call: TRBV7-2
cdr3_nt: TGTGCCAGCAGCGATCGGACAATTCTTCCTGAAAAACTGTTTTTT
cdr3_aa: CASSDRTILPEKLFF

clone_size: .
j_call: TRBJ2-1
d_call: .
v_call: TRBV14
cdr3_nt: TGTGCCAGCAGCCCCGGTCGTAAGGACAGTCCTTACAATGAGCAGTTCTTC
cdr3_aa: CASSPGRKDSPYNEQFF

clone_size: .
j_call: TRBJ1-4
d_call: TRBD1
v_call: TRBV30
cdr3_nt: TGTGCCTGGAGTCCGACAGGGAGTGAAAAACTGTTTTTT
cdr3_aa: CAWSPTGSEKLFF

clone_size: .
j_call: TRBJ2-1
d_call: .
v_call: TRBV6-5
cdr3_nt: TGTGCCAGCAGCTCCCTTTCCTACAATGAGCAGTTCTTC
cdr3_aa: CASSSLSYNEQFF

clone_size: .
j_call: TRBJ1-1
d_call: .
v_call: TRBV30
cdr3_nt: TGTGCCTGGGGCGACAGATTCCCTGAAGCTTTCTTT
cdr3_aa: CAWGDRFPEAFF

clone_size: .
j_call: TRBJ2-3
d_call: .
v_call: TRBV5-5
cdr3_nt: TGTGCCAGCAGCTTCCGGGACTCCTACACAGATACGCAGTATTTT
cdr3_aa: CASSFRDSYTDTQYF